These 11 T cell receptor beta chains came from one sample sequenced in a study of OX40 agonist ivuxolimab in advanced cancers. Profiling relied on immunoSEQ multiplex PCR, and the TCRdb table lists in-frame clones only, not all of them. Of more than 70,000 clones in the sample, 85% to 90% are singletons; the top ten hold approximately 10%. The sequencing used CD4+ or CD8+ T cells sorted from blood, collected in a trial of the OX40 agonist ivuxolimab. The source of these receptors is an adult with an advanced solid tumor such as melanoma, head and neck, liver or kidney cancer.

The V gene is TRBV6-5, the J gene TRBJ1-1; D remains ambiguous. The CDR3 is made up of 11 amino acids. Per germline, CDR1 MNHEY and CDR2 SVGAGI. V was clipped by 1 base and J by 3 bases, with 0 bases between them. The CDR3 spells CASSYYTEAFF. The CDR3 DNA reads TGTGCCAGCAGTTACTACACTGAAGCTTTCTTT.

The rearrangement uses TRBV5-1 and TRBJ2-1; possible D gene TRBD1, 5 bases. V lost 0 bases to trimming and J lost 7 bases, with 14 bases between them. Germline assignment: CDR1 SGHRS and CDR2 YFSETQ. The CDR3 extends over 15 amino acids. CDR3 nucleotide sequence: TGCGCCAGCAGCTTGGATCATCCAGGGTTGAATGAGCAGTTCTTC. The encoded protein is CASSLDHPGLNEQFF.

The V gene is TRBV7-2, the J gene TRBJ2-3; no clear D gene. This CDR3 comprises 13 residues. Germline loops: CDR1 SGHTA, CDR2 FQGNSA. With 0 bases removed from V and 5 bases from J, the gap between germline ends came to 6 bases. The CDR3 nucleotides are TGTGCCAGCAGCTTAGCGGCCCAAGATACGCAGTATTTT. Amino acid sequence: CASSLAAQDTQYF.

The J gene is TRBJ2-7, the V gene TRBV4-1, with D possibly matching TRBD1 (6 bases). The CDR3 extends over 15 amino acids. V gave up 4 bases and J gave up 4 bases, with 17 bases separating them. Germline values: CDR1 MGHRA, CDR2 YSYEKL. Here the CDR3 DNA reads TGCGCCAGCAGCCTAAGGGCAGGGGAAACGTACGAGCAGTACTTC. Protein: CASSLRAGETYEQYF.

The V and J genes are TRBV4-1 and TRBJ2-7, with 7 bases matching TRBD1. V shed 0 bases, J shed 4 bases, and the junction held 15 bases outside the gene matches. The CDR3 is 18 residues long. CDR1 is MGHRA, CDR2 YSYEKL, per germline. The CDR3 region is CASSQEEVMTGRGYEQYF. CDR3 DNA sequence: TGCGCCAGCAGCCAAGAGGAGGTGATGACAGGCAGGGGGTACGAGCAGTACTTC.

The genes are TRBV11-2 and TRBJ1-4; 8 positions agree with TRBD1. The germline V gene encodes CDR1 SGHAT and CDR2 FQNNGV. The CDR3 runs 15 residues. Losses at the gene ends were 4 bases for V and 9 bases for J; bases not matched to a gene: 10. CDR3 loop: CASSSNFRDRKKLFF. In nucleotides, the CDR3 is TGTGCCAGCAGCTCCAATTTCCGGGACAGGAAAAAACTGTTTTTT.

The genes are TRBV9 and TRBJ1-3, with D tentatively TRBD1 (5 bases). CDR1 and CDR2 (germline): SGDLS, YYNGEE. Trimming left V 1 base short and J 9 bases short, with 14 bases between. The CDR3 has 14 amino acids. Here the CDR3 reads CASSVNQGMGTIYF. CDR3 bases: TGTGCCAGCAGCGTAAATCAGGGCATGGGCACCATATATTTT.

CDR3 DNA: TGTGCCAGCACCCGTGGTGGTAGCTCCTATAATTCACCCCTCCACTTT. Amino acid sequence: CASTRGGSSYNSPLHF. This chain uses TRBV7-9 with TRBJ1-6; D is unresolved. Trimming removed 7 bases at V and 0 bases at J, with 13 bases between. Germline V gene data show CDR1 as SEHNR and CDR2 as FQNEAQ (reference sequence). The CDR3 extends over 16 amino acids.

The chain joins TRBV27 to TRBJ2-4; D gene unclear. This CDR3 is 16 amino acids long. Germline V CDR1 and CDR2: MNHEY, SMNVEV (reference sequence). V dropped 0 bases and J dropped 3 bases, with 12 bases sitting between them. The CDR3: CASSLSFTGIKNIQYF. CDR3 in DNA: TGTGCCAGCAGTTTATCGTTCACTGGAATCAAAAACATTCAGTACTTC.

V is TRBV4-1 and J is TRBJ2-1; 11 nucleotides align to TRBD2. Unmatched junction bases numbered 6, after V lost 1 base and J lost 13 bases. Germline CDR1 MGHRA, CDR2 YSYEKL. CDR3 size: 14 residues. CDR3 loop: CASSQAGTSGTQFF. DNA of the CDR3: TGCGCCAGCAGCCAAGCCGGGACTAGCGGTACTCAGTTCTTC.

The CDR3 nucleotides read TGTGCCAGCAGTTTAAGTGAGGGATATGAAAAACTGTTTTTT. This translates into CASSLSEGYEKLFF. The V and J genes are TRBV28 and TRBJ1-4; D call uncertain. Trimming cost V 2 bases and J 6 bases, with 10 bases left between them. The CDR3 totals 14 residues. Germline CDR1 reads MDHEN; CDR2 reads SYDVKM.